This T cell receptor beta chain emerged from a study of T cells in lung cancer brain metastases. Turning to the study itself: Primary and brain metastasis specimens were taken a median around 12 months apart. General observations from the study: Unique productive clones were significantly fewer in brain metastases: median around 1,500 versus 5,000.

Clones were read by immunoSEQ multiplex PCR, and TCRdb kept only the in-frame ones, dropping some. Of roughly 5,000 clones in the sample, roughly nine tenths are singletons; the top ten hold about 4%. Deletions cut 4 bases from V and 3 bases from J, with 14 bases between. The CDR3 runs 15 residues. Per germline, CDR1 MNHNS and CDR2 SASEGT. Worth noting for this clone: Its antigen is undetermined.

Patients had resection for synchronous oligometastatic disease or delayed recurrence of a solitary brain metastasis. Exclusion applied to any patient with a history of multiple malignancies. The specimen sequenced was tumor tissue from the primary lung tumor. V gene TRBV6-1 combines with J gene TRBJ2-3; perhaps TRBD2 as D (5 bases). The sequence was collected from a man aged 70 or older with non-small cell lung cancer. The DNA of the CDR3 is TGTGCCAGCAGTGTCCTTGGAGGTAGTACAGATACGCAGTATTTT. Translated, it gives CASSVLGGSTDTQYF.